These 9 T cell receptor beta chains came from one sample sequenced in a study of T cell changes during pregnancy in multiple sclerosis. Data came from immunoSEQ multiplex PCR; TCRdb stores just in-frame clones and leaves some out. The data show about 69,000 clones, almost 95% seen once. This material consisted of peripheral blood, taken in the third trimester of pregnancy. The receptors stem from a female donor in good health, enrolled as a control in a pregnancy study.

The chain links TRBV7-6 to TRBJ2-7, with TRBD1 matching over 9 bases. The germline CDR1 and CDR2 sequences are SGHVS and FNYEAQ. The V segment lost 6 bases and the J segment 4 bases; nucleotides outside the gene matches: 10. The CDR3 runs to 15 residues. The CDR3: CASRKRTGAGYEQYF. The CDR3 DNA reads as TGTGCCAGCAGAAAGAGGACAGGGGCCGGGTACGAGCAGTACTTC.

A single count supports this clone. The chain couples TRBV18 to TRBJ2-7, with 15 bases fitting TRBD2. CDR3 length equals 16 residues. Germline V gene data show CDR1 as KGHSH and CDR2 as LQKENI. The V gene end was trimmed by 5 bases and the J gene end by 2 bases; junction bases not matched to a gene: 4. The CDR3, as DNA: TGTGCCAGCTCAGCGGGACTAGCGGGGGGTCCCTACGAGCAGTACTTC. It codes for CASSAGLAGGPYEQYF. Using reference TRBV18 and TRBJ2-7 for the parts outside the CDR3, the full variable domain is NAGVMQNPRHLVRRRGQEARLRCSPMKGHSHVYWYRQLPEEGLKFMVYLQKENIIDESGMPKERFSAEFPKEGPSILRIQQVVRGDSAAYFCASSAGLAGGPYEQYFGPGTRLTVT.

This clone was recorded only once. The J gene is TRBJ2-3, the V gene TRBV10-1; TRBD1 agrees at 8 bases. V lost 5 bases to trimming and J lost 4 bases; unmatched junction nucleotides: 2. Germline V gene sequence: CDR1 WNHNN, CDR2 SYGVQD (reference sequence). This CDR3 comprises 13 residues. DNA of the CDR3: TGCGCCAGCAGTAAACAGGGGGCAGATACGCAGTATTTT. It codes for CASSKQGADTQYF.

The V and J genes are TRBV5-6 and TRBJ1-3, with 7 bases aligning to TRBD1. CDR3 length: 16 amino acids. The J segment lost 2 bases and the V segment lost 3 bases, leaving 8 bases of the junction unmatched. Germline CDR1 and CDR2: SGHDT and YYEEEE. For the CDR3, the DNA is TGTGCCAGCAGCTCGCTTTCAGGGGGAACTGGAAACACCATATATTTT. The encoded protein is CASSSLSGGTGNTIYF.

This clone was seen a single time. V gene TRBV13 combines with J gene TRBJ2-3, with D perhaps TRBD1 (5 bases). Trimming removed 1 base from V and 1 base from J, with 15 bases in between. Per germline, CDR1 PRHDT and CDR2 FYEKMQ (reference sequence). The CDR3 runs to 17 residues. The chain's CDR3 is CASSLARTRAGTDTQYF. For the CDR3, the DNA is TGTGCCAGCAGCTTAGCCCGGACACGGGCGGGCACAGATACGCAGTATTTT.

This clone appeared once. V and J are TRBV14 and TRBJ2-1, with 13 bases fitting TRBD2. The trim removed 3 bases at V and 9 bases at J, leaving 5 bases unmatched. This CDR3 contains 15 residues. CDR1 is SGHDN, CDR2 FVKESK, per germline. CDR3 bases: TGTGCCAGCAGCCACCTACTAGCGGGGGGGCTTGAGCAGTTCTTC. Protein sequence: CASSHLLAGGLEQFF.

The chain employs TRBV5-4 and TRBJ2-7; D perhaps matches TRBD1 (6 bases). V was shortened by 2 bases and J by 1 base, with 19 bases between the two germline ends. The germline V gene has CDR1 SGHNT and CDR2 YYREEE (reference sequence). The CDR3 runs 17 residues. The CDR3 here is CASSFGGGLLGSYEQYF. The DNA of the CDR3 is TGTGCCAGCAGCTTTGGGGGCGGGTTGCTGGGGTCCTACGAGCAGTACTTC.

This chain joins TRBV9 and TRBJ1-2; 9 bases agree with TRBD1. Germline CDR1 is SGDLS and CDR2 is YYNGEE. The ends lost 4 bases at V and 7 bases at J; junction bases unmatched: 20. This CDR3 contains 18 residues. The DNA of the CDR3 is TGTGCCAGCAGCCCCACACCTCTTAGACAGGGGGATTTTGGTGGCTACACCTTC. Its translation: CASSPTPLRQGDFGGYTF.

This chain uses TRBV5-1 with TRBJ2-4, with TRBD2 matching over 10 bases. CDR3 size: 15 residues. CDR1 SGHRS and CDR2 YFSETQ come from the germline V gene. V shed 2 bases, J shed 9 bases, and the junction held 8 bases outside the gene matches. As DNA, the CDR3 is TGCGCCAGCAGCTTAGCGGGAGGGCCAGTAGGCATTCAGTACTTC. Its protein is CASSLAGGPVGIQYF.